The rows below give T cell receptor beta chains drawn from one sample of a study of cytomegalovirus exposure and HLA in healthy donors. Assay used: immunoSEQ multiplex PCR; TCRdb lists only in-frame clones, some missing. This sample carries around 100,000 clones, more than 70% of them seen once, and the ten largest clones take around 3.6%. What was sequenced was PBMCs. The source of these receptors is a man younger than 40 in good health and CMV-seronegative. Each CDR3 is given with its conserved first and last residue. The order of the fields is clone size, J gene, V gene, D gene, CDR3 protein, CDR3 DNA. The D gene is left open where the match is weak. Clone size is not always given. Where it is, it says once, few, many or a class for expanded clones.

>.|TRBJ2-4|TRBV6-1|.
CASSVEGNIQYF
TGTGCCAGCAGTGTCGAGGGAAACATTCAGTACTTC
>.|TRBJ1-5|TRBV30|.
CAWSREGSQPQHF
TGTGCCTGGAGTCGGGAGGGAAGTCAGCCCCAGCATTTT
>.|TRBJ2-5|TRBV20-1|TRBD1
CSAQDREAQYF
TGCAGTGCTCAGGACAGGGAGGCCCAGTACTTC
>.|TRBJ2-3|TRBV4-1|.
CASSQEQPHDTQYF
TGCGCCAGCAGCCAAGAACAACCGCACGATACGCAGTATTTT
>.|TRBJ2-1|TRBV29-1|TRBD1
CSVFTGTVGANEQFF
TGCAGCGTTTTCACCGGGACAGTGGGAGCCAATGAGCAGTTCTTC
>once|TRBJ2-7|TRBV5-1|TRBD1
CASSLAITGTGSYEQYF
TGCGCCAGCAGCTTGGCAATAACCGGGACAGGGTCCTACGAGCAGTACTTC
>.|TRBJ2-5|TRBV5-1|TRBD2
CASSFAGGQETQYF
TGCGCCAGCAGCTTCGCGGGAGGGCAAGAGACCCAGTACTTC
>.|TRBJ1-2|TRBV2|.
CASSEETGLKGYTF
TGTGCCAGCAGTGAAGAGACAGGTCTAAAGGGCTACACCTTC
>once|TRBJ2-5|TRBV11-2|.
CASSLGAGPQETQYF
TGTGCCAGCAGCCTCGGGGCGGGACCCCAAGAGACCCAGTACTTC
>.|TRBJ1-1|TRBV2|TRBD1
CASRGTGRNTEAFF
TGTGCCAGCAGAGGGACAGGGCGTAACACTGAAGCTTTCTTT
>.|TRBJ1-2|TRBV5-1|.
CASSRGGFSLEYGYTF
TGCGCCAGCAGCAGGGGGGGATTTTCACTAGAGTATGGCTACACCTTC
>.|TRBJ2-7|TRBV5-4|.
CASSSQTGPIAYEQYF
TGTGCCAGCAGCTCACAGACAGGTCCTATAGCCTACGAGCAGTACTTC
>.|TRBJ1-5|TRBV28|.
CASSTDRNQPQHF
TGTGCCAGCAGTACCGACAGAAATCAGCCCCAGCATTTT
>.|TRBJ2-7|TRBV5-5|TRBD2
CASSLVPAGVYEQYF
TGTGCCAGCAGCTTGGTGCCAGCGGGGGTTTACGAGCAGTACTTC
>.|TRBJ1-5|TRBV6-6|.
CASSAPAGMAQPQHF
TGTGCCAGCAGCGCCCCGGCGGGAATGGCCCAGCCCCAGCATTTT
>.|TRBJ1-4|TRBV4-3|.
CASSQDGTNTPNEKLFF
TGCGCCAGCAGCCAGGACGGGACAAACACTCCGAATGAAAAACTGTTTTTT
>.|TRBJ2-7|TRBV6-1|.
CASSDPSPYEQYF
TGTGCCAGCAGTGATCCCTCTCCCTACGAGCAGTACTTC
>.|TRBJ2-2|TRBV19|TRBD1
CASSIPTGSGELFF
TGTGCCAGTAGTATACCGACAGGGTCCGGGGAGCTGTTTTTT
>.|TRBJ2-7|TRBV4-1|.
CASSVSYLDEQYF
TGCGCCAGCAGCGTGTCCTACCTTGACGAGCAGTACTTC
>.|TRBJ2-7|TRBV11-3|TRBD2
CASSPLAGVYEQYF
TGTGCCAGCAGTCCCCTAGCGGGGGTTTACGAGCAGTACTTC
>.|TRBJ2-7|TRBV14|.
CASSPPIGRQGPSFLLYEQYF
TGTGCCAGCAGCCCTCCGATCGGGAGACAGGGACCAAGTTTCCTTCTCTACGAGCAGTACTTC
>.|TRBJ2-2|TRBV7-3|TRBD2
CASSRLAGVFAGELFF
TGTGCCAGCAGCCGACTAGCGGGAGTTTTCGCCGGGGAGCTGTTTTTT
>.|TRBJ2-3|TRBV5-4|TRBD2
CASSFDGGALDTQYF
TGTGCCAGCAGCTTCGACGGGGGGGCCTTAGATACGCAGTATTTT
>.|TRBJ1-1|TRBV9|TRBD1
CASSVGTARNTEAFF
TGTGCCAGCAGCGTGGGGACAGCCCGGAACACTGAAGCTTTCTTT
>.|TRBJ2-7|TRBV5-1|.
CASSHNPRTGSYEQYF
TGCGCCAGCTCCCATAACCCGAGGACGGGATCCTACGAGCAGTACTTC
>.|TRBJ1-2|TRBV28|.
CASSWGLNGYTF
TGTGCCAGCAGTTGGGGACTGAATGGCTACACCTTC
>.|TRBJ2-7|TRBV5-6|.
CASTFRGVSYEQYF
TGTGCCAGCACCTTCAGGGGAGTATCCTACGAGCAGTACTTC
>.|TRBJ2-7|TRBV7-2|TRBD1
CASSFNRGSYEQYF
TGTGCCAGCAGCTTCAACAGGGGTTCCTACGAGCAGTACTTC
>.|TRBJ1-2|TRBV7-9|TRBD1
CASSSGQATTTWGYTF
TGTGCCAGCAGCTCCGGACAGGCCACCACAACTTGGGGCTACACCTTC
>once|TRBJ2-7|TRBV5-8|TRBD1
CASSLARIGGSDEQYF
TGTGCCAGCAGCTTGGCCAGAATAGGGGGCTCTGACGAGCAGTACTTC
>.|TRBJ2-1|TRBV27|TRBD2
CASSAELAGDGYNEQFF
TGTGCCAGCAGTGCCGAGCTAGCGGGAGATGGCTACAATGAGCAGTTCTTC
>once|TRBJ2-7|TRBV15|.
CATSRDTWGPSYEQYF
TGTGCCACCAGCAGAGACACATGGGGGCCCTCCTACGAGCAGTACTTC
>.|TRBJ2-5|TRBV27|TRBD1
CASSILGTGEVETQYF
TGTGCCAGCAGCATTTTAGGTACAGGGGAAGTGGAGACCCAGTACTTC
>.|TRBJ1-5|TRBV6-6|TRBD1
CASSYSQGPNQPQHF
TGTGCCAGCAGTTACTCACAGGGGCCCAATCAGCCCCAGCATTTT
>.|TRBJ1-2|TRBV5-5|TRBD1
CASSWGTGIKVDYGYTF
TGTGCCAGCAGCTGGGGGACAGGGATAAAGGTTGACTATGGCTACACCTTC
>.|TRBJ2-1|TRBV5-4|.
CASSSGGGGSYNEQFF
TGTGCCAGCAGCTCGGGGGGCGGGGGCTCCTACAATGAGCAGTTCTTC
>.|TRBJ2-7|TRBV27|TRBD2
CASSSGLAVTYEQYF
TGTGCCAGCAGTTCGGGACTAGCGGTGACCTACGAGCAGTACTTC